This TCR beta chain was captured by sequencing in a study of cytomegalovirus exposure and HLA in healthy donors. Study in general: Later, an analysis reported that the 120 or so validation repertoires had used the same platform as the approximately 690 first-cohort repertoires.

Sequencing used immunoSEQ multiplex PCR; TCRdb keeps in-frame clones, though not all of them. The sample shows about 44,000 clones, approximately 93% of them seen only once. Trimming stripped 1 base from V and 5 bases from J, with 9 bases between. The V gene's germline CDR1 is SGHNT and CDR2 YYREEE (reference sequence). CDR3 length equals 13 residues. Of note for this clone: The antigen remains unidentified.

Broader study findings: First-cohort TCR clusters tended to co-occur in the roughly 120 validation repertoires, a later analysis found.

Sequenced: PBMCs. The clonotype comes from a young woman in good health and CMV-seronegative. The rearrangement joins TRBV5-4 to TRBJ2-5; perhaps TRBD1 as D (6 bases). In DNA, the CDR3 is TGTGCCAGCAGCTTGTCAGGGGTTGAGACCCAGTACTTC. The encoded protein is CASSLSGVETQYF.